This TCR beta chain was identified during a study of cytomegalovirus exposure and HLA in healthy donors. V was cut by 2 bases and J by 7 bases, with 14 bases left in between. The CDR3 runs to 14 residues. Per the germline V gene, CDR1 is SEHNR and CDR2 is FQNEAQ (reference sequence). Use of 60 Vbeta and 13 Jbeta primers characterized the PCR. TCRdb's copy holds only in-frame clones and misses some; the assay was immunoSEQ multiplex PCR. Among some 190,000 clones listed, around 80% were seen once. The chain recombines TRBV7-9 with TRBJ1-1, with D possibly TRBD1 on 5 matching bases. The sequence came from a girl aged 5-17 years in good health and CMV-seropositive. Sample: PBMCs. CDR3 residues: CASSLWRDGDEAFF. CDR3 coding DNA: TGTGCCAGCAGCTTATGGAGGGACGGGGATGAAGCTTTCTTT.